This T cell receptor beta chain is from a study of beta chain features in type 1 diabetes. In the study overall: Healthy donors resembled patients in age, gender and cell yields. Examination spanned approximately 110 million sorted cells from all samples.

Overall study findings and caveats: Within each of all four CD4+ subsets, Type 1 diabetes patients had TCRB CDR3s that were moderately but significantly shorter.

This clone showed up just a few times. The antigen is unknown. An end of the junction does not agree with germline; a read error may underlie this. Expressed TCRB transcripts got sequenced, as all isolated RNA was reverse transcribed. This table comes from immunoSEQ multiplex PCR, and its TCRdb copy is limited to in-frame clones, with some not included. Of 130,000 to 150,000 clones in the sample, less than 9% were seen once. This CDR3 is built from 17 residues. Per germline, CDR1 MNHNS and CDR2 SASEGT. This chain joins TRBV6-1 and TRBJ2-7, with TRBD2 matching 10 bases. This TCR came from a woman under 40 in good health. Source material: central memory CD4+ T cells from blood. CDR3 protein: CAISDVKGSGRAFEQYF. As DNA, the CDR3 is TGTGCCATCAGTGATGTGAAAGGGAGCGGGAGGGCCTTCGAGCAGTACTTC.